The clone carrying this T cell receptor beta chain was found a few times. The data originate from a study of control samples from healthy donors and cancer patients. The protocol was immunoSEQ multiplex PCR, while the TCRdb copy is restricted to in-frame clones and leaves out a portion. The table records 40,000 or so clones, around four fifths of them present only once. The receptor comes from a woman aged 60-75 years with lung cancer. Specimen: PBMCs.

The CDR3 spells CASSEGTENTEAFF. The CDR3 nucleotides are TGCGCCAGCAGTGAAGGGACGGAGAACACTGAAGCTTTCTTT. V gene TRBV10-1 combines with J gene TRBJ1-1, with D maybe TRBD1 (5 bases). The CDR3 totals 14 residues. V was trimmed by 3 bases and J by 1 base, leaving 9 bases between them. Germline lookup yields CDR1 WNHNN and CDR2 SYGVQD (reference sequence).